These 23 T cell receptor beta chains share one sample of origin, sequenced in a study of OX40 agonist ivuxolimab in advanced cancers. Only in-frame clones appear in the TCRdb table, and some are missing; sequencing was by immunoSEQ multiplex PCR. Of some 50,000 clones listed, under 90% are singletons. Source: CD4+ or CD8+ T cells sorted from blood, taken in a trial of the OX40 agonist ivuxolimab. Receptor source: an adult with an advanced solid tumor such as melanoma, head and neck, liver or kidney cancer.

This clone showed up just once. The DNA for the CDR3 is TGTGCCACCAGCAGAGTGGGAATCACAGATACGCAGTATTTT. It codes for CATSRVGITDTQYF. This rearrangement joins TRBV15 to TRBJ2-3, with D uncertain. CDR1 is LNHNV, CDR2 YYDKDF, per germline (reference sequence). Trimming removed 1 base from V and 2 bases from J, with 7 bases in between. There are 14 residues in the CDR3. The whole variable domain, remainder taken from reference TRBV15 and TRBJ2-3, is DAMVIQNPRYQVTQFGKPVTLSCSQTLNHNVMYWYQQKSSQAPKLLFHYYDKDFNNEADTPDNFQSRRPNTSFCFLDIRSPGLGDTAMYLCATSRVGITDTQYFGPGTRLTVL.

This clone showed up just a few times. The CDR3 loop is CASSPPESGRSNEQFF. The CDR3 DNA is TGTGCCAGCAGCCCCCCTGAAAGCGGGAGGAGCAATGAGCAGTTCTTC. This chain joins TRBV7-9 and TRBJ2-1; the match to TRBD2 covers 9 bases. The CDR3 has 16 amino acids. The germline gives CDR1 SEHNR, CDR2 FQNEAQ (reference sequence). Losses at the gene ends were 5 bases for V and 6 bases for J; bases not matched to a gene: 11.

V and J are TRBV19 and TRBJ2-1, with 12 bases matching TRBD2. From germline, CDR1 is LNHDA and CDR2 SQIVND (reference sequence). The CDR3 totals 15 residues. J lost 7 bases, V lost 3 bases, and 4 bases had no gene match. Here the CDR3 DNA reads TGTGCCAGTAGTATGCTAGCGGGGGGGCTTAATGAGCAGTTCTTC. Translated: CASSMLAGGLNEQFF.

In DNA form, the CDR3 reads TGTGCCAGCAGCATGTTCCCGCAGCAGGGGGCAGATACGCAGTATTTT. It specifies CASSMFPQQGADTQYF. This rearrangement joins TRBV5-6 to TRBJ2-3; TRBD1 aligns across 7 bases. The germline V gene has CDR1 SGHDT and CDR2 YYEEEE. The CDR3 loop spans 16 amino acids. The V and J ends lost 4 bases and 4 bases, in that order; junction bases with no gene match: 12.

The chain combines TRBV9 with TRBJ1-5; D remains ambiguous. This CDR3 spans 14 amino acids. The germline V and J ends were trimmed by 2 bases and 0 bases, with 6 bases remaining between them. CDR1 and CDR2 from the germline V gene are SGDLS and YYNGEE. The CDR3, as DNA: TGTGCCAGCAGCGTTGGGGATAGCAATCAGCCCCAGCATTTT. It encodes CASSVGDSNQPQHF.

The V call is TRBV19, the J call TRBJ2-5; 8 bases match TRBD2. With V trimmed by 5 bases and J by 2 bases, 10 bases remained unmatched. Germline CDR1 LNHDA, CDR2 SQIVND (reference sequence). The CDR3 loop spans 16 amino acids. The CDR3: CASSVSLAGRQETQYF. CDR3 nucleotides: TGTGCCAGTAGTGTTTCTCTAGCGGGCAGACAAGAGACCCAGTACTTC.

The rearrangement links TRBV7-6 to TRBJ2-1, with 12 nucleotides matching TRBD2. V shed 7 bases and J 3 bases; nucleotides not matched to a gene: 4. The germline V gene has CDR1 SGHVS and CDR2 FNYEAQ. The length of the CDR3 is 15 residues. The chain's CDR3 is CASTLGLAGYNEQFF. The DNA of the CDR3 is TGTGCCAGCACCTTGGGACTAGCGGGCTACAATGAGCAGTTCTTC.

The chain recombines TRBV9 with TRBJ2-3; D not certain. Trimming left V 3 bases short and J 6 bases short, with 8 bases between. Looked up from germline, CDR1 is SGDLS and CDR2 is YYNGEE. This CDR3 has 12 amino acids. CDR3 DNA: TGTGCCAGCAGCGGCGAAGGGGATACGCAGTATTTT. It codes for CASSGEGDTQYF.

This clone was seen only a few times. The rearrangement links TRBV11-2 to TRBJ1-1; unclear D gene. Trimming removed 0 bases from V and 11 bases from J, with 16 bases in between. This CDR3 contains 14 residues. The germline V gene has CDR1 SGHAT and CDR2 FQNNGV. This CDR3 reads CASSLDSSALGAFF. The CDR3 DNA follows: TGTGCCAGCAGCTTAGATTCTAGCGCCTTGGGGGCTTTCTTT.

V usage is TRBV6-1 and J usage is TRBJ2-3, with D uncertain. Germline V CDR1 and CDR2: MNHNS, SASEGT. Between the trimmed V and J ends, which lost 4 bases and 2 bases, there was a span of 10 bases. The CDR3 loop spans 14 amino acids. This CDR3 is CASSATTLTDTQYF. CDR3 nucleotides: TGTGCCAGCAGTGCTACTACACTCACAGATACGCAGTATTTT.

This clone was detected once. The chain is built from TRBV21-1 and TRBJ1-2. TRBV21-1 is listed as a pseudogene. This CDR3 has 16 amino acids. CDR3 region: CASSKGGRRANYGYTF. As DNA, the CDR3 is TGTGCCAGCAGCAAAGGGGGGAGAAGGGCTAACTATGGCTACACCTTC.

The rearrangement links TRBV9 to TRBJ1-3; D possibly corresponds to TRBD1 (6 bases). The V end lost 0 bases, the J end lost 4 bases, and 11 bases lay between the germline ends. The CDR3 covers 15 residues. CDR1 and CDR2 from the germline V gene are SGDLS and YYNGEE. CDR3 region: CASSVGGGSGNTIYF. The CDR3 DNA is TGTGCCAGCAGCGTAGGAGGGGGTTCCGGAAACACCATATATTTT. Together with reference TRBV9 and TRBJ1-3, the CDR3 gives the full variable domain: DSGVTQTPKHLITATGQRVTLRCSPRSGDLSVYWYQQSLDQGLQFLIQYYNGEERAKGNILERFSAQQFPDLHSELNLSSLELGDSALYFCASSVGGGSGNTIYFGEGSWLTVV.

The J gene is TRBJ2-1, the V gene TRBV19, with 8 nucleotides matching TRBD2. Germline V CDR1 and CDR2: LNHDA, SQIVND (reference sequence). CDR3 length: 20 residues. The junction had 16 bases not matched to a gene; V was cut back by 3 bases and J by 0 bases. CDR3 coding DNA: TGTGCCAGTAGTATTTGGCTAGCGGGCACCCCCTCTAGCTCCTACAATGAGCAGTTCTTC. Encoded protein: CASSIWLAGTPSSSYNEQFF.

In DNA, the CDR3 is TGTGCCAGCAGCCAAGGGGGGGGGAATCAGCCCCAGCATTTT. Amino acid sequence: CASSQGGGNQPQHF. This chain joins TRBV7-9 and TRBJ1-5; D is perhaps TRBD1 (6 bases). The CDR3 spans 14 residues. V lost 5 bases to trimming and J lost 4 bases, with 12 bases between them. Germline values: CDR1 SEHNR, CDR2 FQNEAQ (reference sequence).

V and J are TRBV14 and TRBJ2-7; D not resolved. The CDR3 extends over 13 amino acids. The germline CDR1 and CDR2 sequences are SGHDN and FVKESK. Trimming stripped 2 bases from V and 6 bases from J, with 11 bases between. The DNA for the CDR3 is TGTGCCAGCAGCCAAATAAATACGGGCGAGCAGTACTTC. It translates to CASSQINTGEQYF.

The V call is TRBV28, the J call TRBJ2-1; D is uncertain. The ends were cut back, 3 bases at V and 3 bases at J, with 6 bases in the middle. The germline CDR1 and CDR2 sequences are MDHEN and SYDVKM. The CDR3 is 13 amino acids. CDR3 DNA sequence: TGTGCCAGCAGTTTGGGTAGCTACAATGAGCAGTTCTTC. Its translation: CASSLGSYNEQFF.

The gene calls are TRBV6-5 and TRBJ2-7; TRBD1 is a possible D gene (5 bases). V lost 8 bases and J 2 bases, leaving 10 bases between the germline ends. The CDR3 is 12 residues long. The germline V gene encodes CDR1 MNHEY and CDR2 SVGAGI. The CDR3 sequence: CASGAKPYEQYV. CDR3 DNA: TGTGCCAGCGGGGCAAAGCCCTACGAGCAGTACGTC.

The chain couples TRBV5-4 to TRBJ1-2; D might be TRBD1 (5 bases). V shed 4 bases and J shed 4 bases, with 14 bases lying between them. The CDR3 extends over 14 amino acids. Germline V lookup: CDR1 SGHNT, CDR2 YYREEE (reference sequence). As DNA, the CDR3 is TGTGCCAGCAGCCCCTGGACCGACAGCTATGGCTACACCTTC. Amino acid sequence: CASSPWTDSYGYTF.

The gene calls are TRBV2 and TRBJ1-6; possible D gene TRBD1, 5 bases. CDR3 size: 16 residues. Between the trimmed V and J ends, which lost 3 bases and 0 bases, there was a span of 9 bases. CDR1 and CDR2 (germline): SNHLY, FYNNEI. DNA for the CDR3: TGTGCCAGCAGTGAGAGGGGCAGCTCCTATAATTCACCCCTCCACTTT. Translating it yields CASSERGSSYNSPLHF.

The V call is TRBV5-8, the J call TRBJ1-2; D remains unclear. Germline V gene sequence: CDR1 SGHTS, CDR2 YDEGEE. The CDR3 extends over 14 amino acids. Trimming removed 2 bases from V and 4 bases from J, with 12 bases in between. CDR3 amino acids: CASSFLNSLYGYTF. In nucleotides, the CDR3 is TGTGCCAGCAGCTTCTTAAATTCCCTCTATGGCTACACCTTC. Using reference TRBV5-8 and TRBJ1-2 for the parts outside the CDR3, the full variable domain is EAGVTQSPTHLIKTRGQQATLRCSPISGHTSVYWYQQALGLGLQFLLWYDEGEERNRGNFPPRFSGRQFPNYSSELNVNALELEDSALYLCASSFLNSLYGYTFGSGTRLTVV.

V usage is TRBV10-1 and J usage is TRBJ2-7; D might be TRBD1 or TRBD2, each matching 5 bases. CDR3 length equals 15 residues. Germline V gene sequence: CDR1 WNHNN, CDR2 SYGVQD (reference sequence). Trimming removed 0 bases from V and 6 bases from J, with 15 bases in between. This CDR3 is CASSESWGPLAEQYF. DNA of the CDR3: TGCGCCAGCAGTGAGTCGTGGGGCCCCCTAGCCGAGCAGTACTTC.

The genes are TRBV7-9 and TRBJ2-1, with 8 bases that match TRBD1. V was clipped by 5 bases and J by 4 bases; unmatched bases: 7. The CDR3 is 15 residues long. The V gene's germline CDR1 is SEHNR and CDR2 FQNEAQ (reference sequence). DNA of the CDR3: TGTGCCAGCAGCCCTCCGGGACAGGCTTACAATGAGCAGTTCTTC. Translating gives CASSPPGQAYNEQFF.

The CDR3 coding sequence is TGTGCCAGCAGTTACTCGGGCACGACAGGGGATGGCTACACCTTC. Translated, it gives CASSYSGTTGDGYTF. V is TRBV6-5 and J is TRBJ1-2; 8 bases match TRBD1. Looked up from germline, CDR1 is MNHEY and CDR2 is SVGAGI. CDR3 size: 15 residues. The V segment lost 0 bases and the J segment 6 bases; nucleotides outside the gene matches: 6.